The 7 T cell receptor beta chains below were found in one sample sequenced in a study of response to subunit inactivated influenza vaccine. TCRdb itself ran the RT-PCR reads through MiXCR, one entry per CDR3 protein. The sample records around 850,000 distinct CDR3 sequences, around a sixth being singletons. The source material was PBMCs from blood, sampled less than 6 days after vaccination. These receptors were collected from a man aged 45-60 years who received an inactivated influenza vaccine.

This clonotype was seen more than once but under ten times. The gene calls are TRBV29-1 and TRBJ2-4, with no clear D. Per the germline V gene, CDR1 is SQVTM and CDR2 is ANQGSEA. The V end lost 4 bases, the J end lost 2 bases, and 15 bases lay between the germline ends. The CDR3 loop spans 15 amino acids. The CDR3 coding sequence is TGCAGCGTTGGAGGAAGGGTTGCCTCCAAAAACATTCAGTACTTC. Its translation is CSVGGRVASKNIQYF. Supplemented by reference TRBV29-1 and TRBJ2-4, the full variable domain reads SAVISQKPSRDICQRGTSLTIQCQVDSQVTMMFWYRQQPGQSLTLIATANQGSEATYESGFVIDKFPISRPNLTFSTLTVSNMSPEDSSIYLCSVGGRVASKNIQYFGAGTRLSVL.

This clonotype has only a few counts. This chain joins TRBV20-1 and TRBJ2-7, with D hard to call. V dropped 0 bases and J dropped 5 bases, with 11 bases sitting between them. CDR1 is DFQATT, CDR2 SNEGSKA, per germline (reference sequence). This CDR3 spans 13 amino acids. For the CDR3, the DNA is TGCAGTGCTAGAGATATGGTCTACCACGAGCAGTACTTC. Residues: CSARDMVYHEQYF.

This clonotype was counted ten times or more. The V gene is TRBV20-1, the J gene TRBJ1-4, with D possibly being TRBD1 (5 bases). Germline CDR1 DFQATT, CDR2 SNEGSKA (reference sequence). The CDR3 has 14 amino acids. V shed 2 bases and J shed 1 base, with 8 bases lying between them. CDR3 loop: CSARPGRTNEKLFF. The DNA of the CDR3 is TGCAGTGCTAGACCAGGGAGAACTAATGAAAAACTGTTTTTT.

This clonotype was seen only a few times. J is TRBJ2-7 and V is TRBV20-1; TRBD1 or TRBD2 may be the D gene (6 bases each). Germline V gene lookup returns CDR1 DFQATT and CDR2 SNEGSKA (reference sequence). V dropped 3 bases and J dropped 5 bases, with 14 bases sitting between them. CDR3 length: 13 residues. The CDR3 reads CSASPRGDHEQYF. CDR3 coding DNA: TGCAGTGCTAGCCCGAGGGGGGACCACGAGCAGTACTTC.

This clonotype has a handful of counts. The chain employs TRBV5-1 and TRBJ2-5; 11 bases line up with TRBD2. Germline assignment: CDR1 SGHRS and CDR2 YFSETQ. The ends lost 1 base at V and 5 bases at J; junction bases unmatched: 7. The CDR3 sequence is 16 residues long. CDR3 protein: CASSLNLPSGGETQYF. The CDR3 nucleotides read TGCGCCAGCAGCTTGAATCTTCCTAGCGGGGGGGAGACCCAGTACTTC.

The chain employs TRBV30 and TRBJ1-2; 7 bases agree with TRBD1. Germline trimming cut 4 bases from V and 2 bases from J; bases unmatched to any gene: 10. This CDR3 comprises 15 residues. In germline, CDR1 is GTSNPN, CDR2 SVGIG (reference sequence). The CDR3 coding sequence is TGTGCCTGGACCCTCTGGGGCAGGGGGAACTATGGCTACACCTTC. This encodes CAWTLWGRGNYGYTF.

In its sample, this clonotype was seen a few times. The chain has TRBV7-2 and TRBJ2-7; 9 nucleotides match TRBD2. The CDR3 consists of 15 residues. V shed 1 base and J 2 bases; nucleotides not matched to a gene: 3. In germline, CDR1 is SGHTA, CDR2 FQGNSA. This CDR3 reads CASSLGAGGPYEQYF. In DNA form, the CDR3 reads TGTGCCAGCAGCTTAGGGGCGGGAGGGCCCTACGAGCAGTACTTC.